A selection of T cell receptor beta chains follows, all from one sample in a study of T cells after yellow fever vaccination. Each CDR3 protein gets one entry after TCRdb re-called the 5' RACE reads with MiXCR. The sample carries about 160,000 distinct CDR3 sequences, 6% to 7.5% recorded once. This sample comprised CD4+ T cells sorted from PBMCs, obtained 5 to 6 days after the first yellow fever vaccination. Receptors were obtained from a young man who received the YFV17D yellow fever vaccine. The CDR3 runs from the conserved cysteine through the conserved F or W. A D gene is named only where the DNA matches it firmly. Clone size is shown for a subset of rows, as once, few, many or a class of expanded clone.

clone_size j_call v_call d_call cdr3_aa cdr3_nt
few TRBJ1-6 TRBV4-1 . CASSQGQVGYSPLHF TGCGCCAGCAGCCAAGGCCAGGTGGGGTATTCACCCCTCCACTTT
. TRBJ1-2 TRBV5-6 . CASSPTGGPRGYTF TGTGCCAGCAGCCCGACCGGGGGGCCTAGGGGCTACACCTTC
many TRBJ2-3 TRBV6-5 TRBD2 CASSFTSGETDTQYF TGTGCCAGCAGTTTCACTAGCGGGGAAACAGATACGCAGTATTTT
many TRBJ1-5 TRBV4-2 . CASSQGPGGNQPQHF TGTGCCAGCAGCCAAGGACCGGGGGGGAATCAGCCCCAGCATTTT
. TRBJ1-4 TRBV20-1 TRBD1 CSARDRRQGPNEKLFF TGCAGTGCTAGAGACCGACGACAGGGGCCTAATGAAAAACTGTTTTTT
. TRBJ2-3 TRBV5-1 TRBD2 CAISRAPGGASTDTQYF TGCGCCATCAGCCGTGCTCCGGGGGGGGCTAGCACAGATACGCAGTATTTT
many TRBJ2-3 TRBV4-3 TRBD2 CASSQGTSGGAGGTQYF TGCGCCAGCAGCCAAGGAACTAGCGGGGGGGCCGGGGGTACGCAGTATTTT
. TRBJ2-7 TRBV18 . CASSPTGRAHEQYF TGTGCCAGCTCACCAACCGGCAGGGCCCACGAGCAGTACTTC
many TRBJ2-3 TRBV7-7 TRBD2 CASSLRGGSLPDTQYF TGTGCCAGCAGCTTGCGGGGGGGATCGCTCCCAGATACGCAGTATTTT
few TRBJ2-2 TRBV7-2 . CASRFTGTGELFF TGTGCCAGCAGATTTACAGGCACCGGGGAGCTGTTTTTT
many TRBJ2-4 TRBV5-4 . CASSRGPSIAKNIQYF TGTGCCAGCAGCAGAGGACCGTCTATAGCCAAAAACATTCAGTACTTC
many TRBJ2-2 TRBV7-3 . CASSSSATGELFF TGTGCCAGCAGCTCCTCGGCAACCGGGGAGCTGTTTTTT
. TRBJ2-5 TRBV5-1 . CASSPPAWGIQETQYF TGCGCCAGCAGCCCCCCCGCGTGGGGGATCCAAGAGACCCAGTACTTC
few TRBJ1-1 TRBV30 . CAWIARLDTEAFF TGTGCCTGGATTGCCAGGTTGGACACTGAAGCTTTCTTT
few TRBJ1-5 TRBV6-1 . CASSDPTGIRNQPQHF TGTGCCAGCAGTGACCCTACAGGGATTCGCAATCAGCCCCAGCATTTT
many TRBJ2-5 TRBV6-2/TRBV6-3 . CASSWNHGGPGETQYF TGTGCCAGCAGCTGGAATCACGGGGGGCCAGGAGAGACCCAGTACTTC
. TRBJ1-2 TRBV2 . CASSEDRYYGYTF TGTGCCAGCAGTGAAGACAGATACTATGGCTACACCTTC
few TRBJ2-1 TRBV11-2 . CASSPRGAFTYNEQFF TGTGCCAGCAGCCCCCGCGGGGCCTTTACCTACAATGAGCAGTTCTTC
few TRBJ2-2 TRBV7-9 TRBD1 CASSDRDRGRETGELFF TGTGCCAGCAGCGACCGGGACAGGGGGCGAGAAACCGGGGAGCTGTTTTTT
many TRBJ2-3 TRBV9 TRBD2 CASSVASGATDTQYF TGTGCCAGCAGCGTCGCTAGCGGGGCCACAGATACGCAGTATTTT
many TRBJ2-7 TRBV29-1 . CSVRKGGTISYEQYF TGCAGCGTGAGAAAAGGAGGGACCATCTCCTACGAGCAGTACTTC
many TRBJ1-5 TRBV10-3 . CAISDSYQPQHF TGTGCCATCAGTGACTCCTATCAGCCCCAGCATTTT
. TRBJ1-2 TRBV27 . CASRAKGLSYGYTF TGTGCCAGCAGAGCTAAAGGGTTGAGCTATGGCTACACCTTC